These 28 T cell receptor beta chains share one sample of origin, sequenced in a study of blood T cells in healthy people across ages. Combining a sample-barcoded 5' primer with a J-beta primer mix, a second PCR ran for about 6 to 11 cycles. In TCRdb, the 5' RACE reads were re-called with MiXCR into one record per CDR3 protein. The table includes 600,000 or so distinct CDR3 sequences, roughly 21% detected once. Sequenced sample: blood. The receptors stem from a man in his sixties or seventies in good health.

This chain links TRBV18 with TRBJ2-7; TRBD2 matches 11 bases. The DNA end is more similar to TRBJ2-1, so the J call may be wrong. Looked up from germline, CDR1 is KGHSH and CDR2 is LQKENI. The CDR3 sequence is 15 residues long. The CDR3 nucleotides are TGTGCCAGCTCGGCGAAGGGACTAGCGGACAATGAGCAGTTCTTC. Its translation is CASSAKGLADNEQFF.

The CDR3 region has the DNA TGCGCCAGCAGCCTGGCCGTTGATAGGGGGTCCTACGAGCAGTACTTC. This gives the protein CASSLAVDRGSYEQYF. The chain is built from TRBV5-1 and TRBJ2-7; D might be TRBD1 (6 bases). Between the trimmed V and J ends, which lost 4 bases and 1 base, there was a span of 18 bases. There are 16 residues in the CDR3. Germline V lookup: CDR1 SGHRS, CDR2 YFSETQ.

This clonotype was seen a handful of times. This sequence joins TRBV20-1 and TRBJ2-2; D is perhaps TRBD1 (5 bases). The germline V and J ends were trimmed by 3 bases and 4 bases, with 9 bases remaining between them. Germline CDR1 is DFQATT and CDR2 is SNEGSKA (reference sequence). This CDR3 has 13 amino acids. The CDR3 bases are TGCAGTGCTAGTCCAGGGCTCACCGGGGAGCTGTTTTTT. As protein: CSASPGLTGELFF.

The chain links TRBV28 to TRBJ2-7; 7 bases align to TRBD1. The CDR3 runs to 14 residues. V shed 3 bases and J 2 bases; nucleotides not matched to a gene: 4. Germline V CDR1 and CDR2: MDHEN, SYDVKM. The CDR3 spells CASSFLQGPYEQYF. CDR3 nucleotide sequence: TGTGCCAGCAGTTTTTTACAGGGGCCCTACGAGCAGTACTTC.

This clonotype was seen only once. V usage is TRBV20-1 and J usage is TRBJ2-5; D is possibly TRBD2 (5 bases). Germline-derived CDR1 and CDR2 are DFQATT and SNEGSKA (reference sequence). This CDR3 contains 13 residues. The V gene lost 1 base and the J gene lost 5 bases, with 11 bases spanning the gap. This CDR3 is CSARVAQRETQYF. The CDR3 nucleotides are TGCAGTGCTAGAGTGGCACAGCGGGAGACCCAGTACTTC.

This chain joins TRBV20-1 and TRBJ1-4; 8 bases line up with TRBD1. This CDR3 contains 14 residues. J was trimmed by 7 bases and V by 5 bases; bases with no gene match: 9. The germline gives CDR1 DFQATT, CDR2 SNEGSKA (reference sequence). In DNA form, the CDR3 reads TGCAGTGCTTGGCGGAGGACAGGGAGTGAAAAACTGTTTTTT. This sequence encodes CSAWRRTGSEKLFF.

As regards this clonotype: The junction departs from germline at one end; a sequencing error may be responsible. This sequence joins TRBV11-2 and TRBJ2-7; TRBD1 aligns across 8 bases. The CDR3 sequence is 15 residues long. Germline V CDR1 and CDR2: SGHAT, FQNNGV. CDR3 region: CASSLGGTGLHEQHF. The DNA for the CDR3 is TGTGCCAGCAGCTTAGGAGGGACAGGTCTCCACGAGCAGCACTTC.

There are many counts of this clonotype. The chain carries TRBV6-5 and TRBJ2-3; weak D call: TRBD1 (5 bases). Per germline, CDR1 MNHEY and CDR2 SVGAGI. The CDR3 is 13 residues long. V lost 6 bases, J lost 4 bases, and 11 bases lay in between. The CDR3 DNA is TGTGCCAGCAGAGATGCGACAGCAGATACGCAGTATTTT. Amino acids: CASRDATADTQYF.

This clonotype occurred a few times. CDR3 bases: TGCAGCGTTGACCACAGGGGAGAAGAGACCCAGTACTTC. It specifies CSVDHRGEETQYF. The chain recombines TRBV29-1 with TRBJ2-5, with 7 bases lining up with TRBD1. Per the germline V gene, CDR1 is SQVTM and CDR2 is ANQGSEA. Germline trimming cut 3 bases from V and 3 bases from J; bases unmatched to any gene: 4. This CDR3 spans 13 amino acids.

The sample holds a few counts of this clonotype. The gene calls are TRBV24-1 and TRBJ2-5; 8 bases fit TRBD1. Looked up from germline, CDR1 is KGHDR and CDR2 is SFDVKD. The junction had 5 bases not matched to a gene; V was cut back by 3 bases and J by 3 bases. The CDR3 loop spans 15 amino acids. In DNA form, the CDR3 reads TGTGCCACCAGTGATGCCGCGGGACAGGAAGAGACCCAGTACTTC. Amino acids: CATSDAAGQEETQYF.

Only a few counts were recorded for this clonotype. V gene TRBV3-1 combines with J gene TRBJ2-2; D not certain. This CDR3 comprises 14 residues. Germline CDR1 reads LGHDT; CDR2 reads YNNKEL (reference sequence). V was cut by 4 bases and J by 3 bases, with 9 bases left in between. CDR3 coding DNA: TGTGCCAGCAGCCCAAATACTGACACCGGGGAGCTGTTTTTT. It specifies CASSPNTDTGELFF. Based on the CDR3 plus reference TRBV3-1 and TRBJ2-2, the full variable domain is DTAVSQTPKYLVTQMGNDKSIKCEQNLGHDTMYWYKQDSKKFLKIMFSYNNKELIINETVPNRFSPKSPDKAHLNLHINSLELGDSAVYFCASSPNTDTGELFFGEGSRLTVL.

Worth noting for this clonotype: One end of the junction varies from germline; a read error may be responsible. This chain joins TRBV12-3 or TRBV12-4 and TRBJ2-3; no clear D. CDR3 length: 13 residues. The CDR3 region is CASGLNGADTQYF. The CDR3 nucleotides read TGTGCCAGCGGTTTAAATGGGGCAGATACGCAGTATTTT.

The CDR3: CASSQGASLYNEQFF. The DNA of the CDR3 is TGTGCCAGCAGCCAAGGGGCTAGCTTATACAATGAGCAGTTCTTC. This chain links TRBV14 with TRBJ2-5, with D tentatively TRBD2 (5 bases). TRBJ2-1 matches the DNA end more closely, so the J call is doubtful. The length of the CDR3 is 15 residues. Per germline, CDR1 SGHDN and CDR2 FVKESK.

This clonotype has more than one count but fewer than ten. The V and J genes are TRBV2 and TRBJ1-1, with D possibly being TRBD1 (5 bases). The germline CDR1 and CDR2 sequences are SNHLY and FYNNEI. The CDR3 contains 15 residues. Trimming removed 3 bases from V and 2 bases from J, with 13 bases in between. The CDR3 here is CASSEVGGSNTEAFF. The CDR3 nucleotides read TGTGCCAGCAGTGAGGTGGGGGGGTCAAACACTGAAGCTTTCTTT.

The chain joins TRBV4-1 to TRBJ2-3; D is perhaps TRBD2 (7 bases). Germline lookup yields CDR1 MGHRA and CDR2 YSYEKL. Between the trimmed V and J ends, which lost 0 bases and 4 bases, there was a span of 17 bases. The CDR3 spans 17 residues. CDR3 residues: CASSQDRGAGASDTQYF. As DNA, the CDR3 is TGCGCCAGCAGCCAAGATCGGGGGGCGGGAGCGTCAGATACGCAGTATTTT.

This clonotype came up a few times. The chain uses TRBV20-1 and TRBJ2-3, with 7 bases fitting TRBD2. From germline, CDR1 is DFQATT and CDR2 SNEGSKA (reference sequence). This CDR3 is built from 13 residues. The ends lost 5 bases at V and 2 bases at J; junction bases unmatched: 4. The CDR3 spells CSADQRDTDTQYF. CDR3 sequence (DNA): TGCAGTGCTGACCAGCGGGACACAGATACGCAGTATTTT.

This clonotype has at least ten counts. CDR3 region: CASSSLAGTYNEQFF. The CDR3 DNA reads TGTGCCAGCAGCTCTCTAGCGGGCACCTACAATGAGCAGTTCTTC. This chain connects TRBV7-8 to TRBJ2-1; 8 nucleotides agree with TRBD2. V shed 4 bases, J shed 2 bases, and the junction held 4 bases outside the gene matches. The CDR3 consists of 15 residues. CDR1 and CDR2 from the germline V gene are SGHVS and FQNEAQ.

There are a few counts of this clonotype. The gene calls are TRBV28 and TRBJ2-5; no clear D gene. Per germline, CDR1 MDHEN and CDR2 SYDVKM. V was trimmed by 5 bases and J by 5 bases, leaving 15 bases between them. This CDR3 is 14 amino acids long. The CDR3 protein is CASSKRTGMETQYF. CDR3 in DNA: TGTGCCAGCAGTAAAAGGACGGGCATGGAGACCCAGTACTTC.

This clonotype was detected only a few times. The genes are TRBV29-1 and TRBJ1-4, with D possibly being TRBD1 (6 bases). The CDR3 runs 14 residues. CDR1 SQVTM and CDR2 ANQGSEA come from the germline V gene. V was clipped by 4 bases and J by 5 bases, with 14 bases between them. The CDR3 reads CSVGGAGPNEKLFF. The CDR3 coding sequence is TGCAGCGTTGGGGGGGCCGGGCCGAATGAAAAACTGTTTTTT.

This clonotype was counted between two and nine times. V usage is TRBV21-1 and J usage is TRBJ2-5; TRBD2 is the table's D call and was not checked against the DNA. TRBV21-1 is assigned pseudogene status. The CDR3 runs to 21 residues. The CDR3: CASSKEDANREIAGDQETQYF. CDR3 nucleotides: TGTGCCAGCAGCAAAGAAGACGCTAATAGGGAAATAGCTGGGGATCAAGAGACCCAGTACTTC.

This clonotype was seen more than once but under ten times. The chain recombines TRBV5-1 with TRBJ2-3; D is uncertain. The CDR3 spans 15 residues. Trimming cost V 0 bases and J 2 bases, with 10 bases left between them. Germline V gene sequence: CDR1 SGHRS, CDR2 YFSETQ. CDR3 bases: TGCGCCAGCAGCTTGGGGACCCAAAACACAGATACGCAGTATTTT. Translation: CASSLGTQNTDTQYF.

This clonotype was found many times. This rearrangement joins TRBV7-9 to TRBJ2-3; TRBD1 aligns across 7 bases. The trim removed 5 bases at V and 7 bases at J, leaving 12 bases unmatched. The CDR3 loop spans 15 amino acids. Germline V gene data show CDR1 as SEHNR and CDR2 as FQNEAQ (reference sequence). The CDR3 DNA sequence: TGTGCCAGCAGCCTAGGGGGACAGCTACAGAATACGCAGTATTTT. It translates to CASSLGGQLQNTQYF.

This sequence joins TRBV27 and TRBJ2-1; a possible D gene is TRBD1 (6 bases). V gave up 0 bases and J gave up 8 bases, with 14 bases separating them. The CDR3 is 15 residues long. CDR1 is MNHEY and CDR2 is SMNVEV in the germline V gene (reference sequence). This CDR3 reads CASSLSLPQGYEQFF. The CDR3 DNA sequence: TGTGCCAGCAGTTTATCGCTCCCTCAGGGGTATGAGCAGTTCTTC.

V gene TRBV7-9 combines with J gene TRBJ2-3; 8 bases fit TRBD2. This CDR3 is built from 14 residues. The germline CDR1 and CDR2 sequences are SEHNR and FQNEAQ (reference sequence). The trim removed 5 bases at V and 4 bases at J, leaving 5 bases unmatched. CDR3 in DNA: TGTGCCAGCAGCAAAAGCGGGAGCTCAGATACGCAGTATTTT. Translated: CASSKSGSSDTQYF.

The CDR3 bases are TGTGCCAGCAGTTCACTGTTTGGACAGGGAGCGGGCACAGATACGCAGTATTTT. It is translated as CASSSLFGQGAGTDTQYF. The chain couples TRBV6-5 to TRBJ2-3; 8 positions agree with TRBD1. This CDR3 region has 18 residues. V lost 4 bases to trimming and J lost 1 base; unmatched junction nucleotides: 13. The germline V gene encodes CDR1 MNHEY and CDR2 SVGAGI.

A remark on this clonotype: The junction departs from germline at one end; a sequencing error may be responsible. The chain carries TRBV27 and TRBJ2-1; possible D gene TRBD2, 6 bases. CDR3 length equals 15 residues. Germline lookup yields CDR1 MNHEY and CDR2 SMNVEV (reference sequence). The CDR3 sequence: CASKTGTYSYDEQFF. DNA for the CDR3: TGTGCCAGCAAGACGGGGACTTACTCCTACGATGAGCAGTTCTTC.

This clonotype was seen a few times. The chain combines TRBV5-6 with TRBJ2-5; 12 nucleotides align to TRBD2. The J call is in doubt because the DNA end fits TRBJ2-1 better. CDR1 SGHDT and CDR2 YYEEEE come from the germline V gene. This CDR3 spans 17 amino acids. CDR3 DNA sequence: TGTGCCAGCAGCCGACTTCGGGCTAGCGGGAGGGGGAATGAGCAGTTCTTC. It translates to CASSRLRASGRGNEQFF.

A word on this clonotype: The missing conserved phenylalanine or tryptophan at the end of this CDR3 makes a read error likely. This CDR3 reads CASSLERGETQYL. CDR3 DNA sequence: TGTGCCAGCAGCTTAGAACGGGGAGAGACCCAGTACTTG. V usage is TRBV7-2 and J usage is TRBJ2-5; TRBD2 is a possible D gene (5 bases). The germline gives CDR1 SGHTA, CDR2 FQGNSA. Trimming stripped 1 base from V and 4 bases from J, with 7 bases between. CDR3 length: 13 amino acids.